This T cell receptor beta chain was sequenced during a study of OX40 agonist ivuxolimab in advanced cancers. This CDR3 is built from 13 residues. Germline assignment: CDR1 KGHSH and CDR2 LQKENI. With 5 bases clipped from V and 5 bases from J, the junction kept 5 bases outside the gene matches. Here immunoSEQ multiplex PCR was the method, and the copy in TCRdb shows in-frame clones only, minus some. The repertoire holds some 68,000 clones, with more than 80% as singletons. The V and J genes are TRBV18 and TRBJ1-1; 7 nucleotides agree with TRBD1. Sequencing used CD4+ or CD8+ T cells sorted from blood, obtained in a trial of the OX40 agonist ivuxolimab. The TCR originated in an adult with an advanced solid tumor such as melanoma, head and neck, liver or kidney cancer. CDR3 in DNA: TGTGCCAGCTCATCACAGGGGAGGACTGAAGCTTTCTTT. Translation: CASSSQGRTEAFF. The variable domain in full, with the rest retrieved from reference TRBV18 and TRBJ1-1, is NAGVMQNPRHLVRRRGQEARLRCSPMKGHSHVYWYRQLPEEGLKFMVYLQKENIIDESGMPKERFSAEFPKEGPSILRIQQVVRGDSAAYFCASSSQGRTEAFFGQGTRLTVV.